Shown below are 28 T cell receptor beta chains from a single sample sequenced in a study of T cells in Graves' hyperthyroidism and ophthalmopathy. TCR beta CDR3 region amplification was performed from RNA transcripts. The TCR CDR3 first-round RT-PCR relied on the HTBI primer set. TCRdb independently ran MiXCR on the multiplex PCR reads; one entry per CDR3 protein. This sample has around 400,000 distinct CDR3 sequences; roughly 25% occur once, and the top ten carry about 70%. The specimen was blood. The source is a man aged 45-65 years with Graves' hyperthyroidism.

This rearrangement joins TRBV19 to TRBJ1-2, with D possibly being TRBD1 (6 bases). The CDR3 is 14 residues long. CDR1 is LNHDA and CDR2 is SQIVND in the germline V gene (reference sequence). V was clipped by 3 bases and J by 2 bases, with 10 bases between them. The CDR3 loop reads CASSIGGLNYGYTF. As DNA, the CDR3 is TGTGCCAGTAGTATCGGGGGGCTAAACTATGGCTACACCTTC.

V and J are TRBV27 and TRBJ1-2, with D possibly TRBD1 on 5 matching bases. The CDR3 length is 13 residues. V was cut by 8 bases and J by 8 bases, with 18 bases left in between. Per the germline V gene, CDR1 is MNHEY and CDR2 is SMNVEV (reference sequence). CDR3 residues: CASANSAQGGYTF. The CDR3 DNA reads as TGTGCCAGCGCTAACAGTGCCCAGGGAGGCTACACCTTC.

This clonotype showed up just a few times. The chain links TRBV20-1 to TRBJ1-5; 11 positions agree with TRBD1. Trimming removed 4 bases from V and 6 bases from J; junction bases left unmatched: 2. The CDR3 runs to 13 residues. Germline V gene lookup returns CDR1 DFQATT and CDR2 SNEGSKA (reference sequence). CDR3 protein: CSATGTGGQPQHF. The CDR3, as DNA: TGCAGTGCTACCGGGACAGGGGGTCAGCCCCAGCATTTT.

V gene TRBV5-1 combines with J gene TRBJ2-5, with D unresolved. The V gene lost 0 bases and the J gene lost 13 bases, with 16 bases spanning the gap. The CDR3 has 13 residues. Per the germline V gene, CDR1 is SGHRS and CDR2 is YFSETQ. The CDR3 nucleotides are TGCGCCAGCAGCTTGGCCCTCCAACCCCGACTGTACTTC. Encoded protein: CASSLALQPRLYF. The variable domain in full, with the rest retrieved from reference TRBV5-1 and TRBJ2-5, is KAGVTQTPRYLIKTRGQQVTLSCSPISGHRSVSWYQQTPGQGLQFLFEYFSETQRNKGNFPGRFSGRQFSNSRSEMNVSTLELGDSALYLCASSLALQPRLYFGPGTRLLVL.

For this clonotype: No conserved phenylalanine or tryptophan is present at the end of the CDR3, so a read error is the likely explanation. The chain has TRBV3-1 and TRBJ1-2; a weak D match, TRBD1 (5 bases). The CDR3 is 15 residues long. V lost 4 bases, J lost 4 bases, and 16 bases lay in between. Germline lookup yields CDR1 LGHDT and CDR2 YNNKEL (reference sequence). CDR3 DNA sequence: TGTGCCAGCAGCCGAGTGGGGGGGATATTCTATGGCTACACCCTC. Amino acids: CASSRVGGIFYGYTL.

This clonotype has only a few counts. The chain joins TRBV3-1 to TRBJ2-1; D perhaps matches TRBD1 (6 bases). The CDR3 spans 17 residues. Germline V gene sequence: CDR1 LGHDT, CDR2 YNNKEL (reference sequence). V gave up 0 bases and J gave up 2 bases, with 14 bases separating them. In DNA form, the CDR3 reads TGTGCCAGCAGCCAAGACGGGGTACAGGGCCCCTACAATGAGCAGTTCTTC. Translating gives CASSQDGVQGPYNEQFF.

The chain couples TRBV5-1 to TRBJ2-7; D is possibly TRBD2 (6 bases). Germline values: CDR1 SGHRS, CDR2 YFSETQ. There are 15 residues in the CDR3. V lost 4 bases and J 3 bases, leaving 17 bases between the germline ends. The CDR3 loop is CASSETSQVLYEQYF. CDR3 bases: TGCGCCAGCAGCGAAACTAGCCAGGTACTCTACGAGCAGTACTTC.

This clonotype was seen at least ten times. This CDR3 is CASRVSGTHTDTQYF. Written as DNA, the CDR3 is TGCGCCAGCAGGGTTAGCGGGACTCACACAGATACGCAGTATTTT. This chain connects TRBV5-1 to TRBJ2-3; 8 bases agree with TRBD2. This CDR3 region has 15 residues. Trimming at V came to 5 bases and at J to 2 bases, leaving 7 bases not matched to a gene. Germline V gene lookup returns CDR1 SGHRS and CDR2 YFSETQ.

The table lists this clonotype with many counts. The CDR3 protein is CASSRSGTETQYF. CDR3 sequence (DNA): TGTGCCAGCAGCCGCAGCGGGACTGAGACCCAGTACTTC. The chain uses TRBV11-2 and TRBJ2-5; TRBD2 matches at 7 bases. Germline CDR1 and CDR2: SGHAT and FQNNGV. With 5 bases clipped from V and 5 bases from J, the junction kept 5 bases outside the gene matches. This CDR3 region has 13 residues.

This sequence joins TRBV28 and TRBJ2-7; tentative D call: TRBD2 (6 bases). Trimming took 10 bases from V and 2 from J, leaving 15 bases between them. This CDR3 comprises 13 residues. Per germline, CDR1 MDHEN and CDR2 SYDVKM. The chain's CDR3 is CATVSGATYEQYF. DNA of the CDR3: TGTGCCACCGTTAGCGGCGCAACCTACGAGCAGTACTTC.

The rearrangement uses TRBV6-1 and TRBJ2-3; 11 bases are a match to TRBD2. Looked up from germline, CDR1 is MNHNS and CDR2 is SASEGT. V shed 3 bases, J shed 0 bases, and the junction held 20 bases outside the gene matches. CDR3 length: 22 amino acids. CDR3 loop: CASSDVDGTSGEGGLSTDTQYF. Here the CDR3 DNA reads TGTGCCAGCAGTGACGTCGACGGGACTAGCGGAGAGGGGGGTCTAAGCACAGATACGCAGTATTTT.

This clonotype showed up just a few times. The chain is built from TRBV7-6 and TRBJ1-2; D is ambiguous. V dropped 5 bases and J dropped 4 bases, with 11 bases sitting between them. The germline CDR1 and CDR2 sequences are SGHVS and FNYEAQ. The CDR3 totals 13 residues. The DNA for the CDR3 is TGTGCCAGCAGCCCAGACGGAGGCTATGGCTACACCTTC. This codes for CASSPDGGYGYTF.

In its sample, this clonotype was seen once. This chain joins TRBV5-1 and TRBJ2-3; 13 nucleotides match TRBD2. V trimming: 3 bases; J trimming: 4 bases; junction bases outside the gene matches: 5. CDR1 is SGHRS, CDR2 YFSETQ, per germline. The CDR3 runs to 16 residues. CDR3 sequence reads: CASSSILAGGPDTQYF. The CDR3, as DNA: TGCGCCAGCAGCTCAATACTAGCGGGAGGGCCAGATACGCAGTATTTT. Complete variable domain (other parts from reference TRBV5-1 and TRBJ2-3): KAGVTQTPRYLIKTRGQQVTLSCSPISGHRSVSWYQQTPGQGLQFLFEYFSETQRNKGNFPGRFSGRQFSNSRSEMNVSTLELGDSALYLCASSSILAGGPDTQYFGPGTRLTVL.

In its sample, this clonotype was seen many times. The chain links TRBV6-1 to TRBJ1-2; D not resolved. Deletions cut 6 bases from V and 0 bases from J, with 8 bases between. Germline V gene lookup returns CDR1 MNHNS and CDR2 SASEGT. This CDR3 is built from 13 residues. In DNA form, the CDR3 reads TGTGCCAGCAGGGTGGCGGCTAACTATGGCTACACCTTC. The encoded protein is CASRVAANYGYTF.

This rearrangement joins TRBV7-3 to TRBJ2-6; D not resolved. The V and J ends lost 1 base and 2 bases respectively, with 3 bases between them. The length of the CDR3 is 14 residues. CDR1 SGHTA and CDR2 FQGTGA come from the germline V gene. The CDR3, as DNA: TGTGCCAGCAGCTTAAACCCTGGGGCCAACGTCCTGACTTTC. This encodes CASSLNPGANVLTF.

This clonotype was found many times. V and J are TRBV28 and TRBJ2-7; 11 positions agree with TRBD2. J lost 2 bases, V lost 5 bases, and 5 bases had no gene match. Germline-derived CDR1 and CDR2 are MDHEN and SYDVKM. CDR3 length: 15 residues. CDR3 amino acids: CASSIAGGQAYEQYF. The CDR3 DNA follows: TGTGCCAGCAGTATAGCGGGAGGGCAGGCCTACGAGCAGTACTTC.

In this sample, this clonotype turned up a few times. V is TRBV28 and J is TRBJ1-5; no definite D call. Germline assignment: CDR1 MDHEN and CDR2 SYDVKM. The V gene lost 7 bases and the J gene lost 0 bases, with 13 bases spanning the gap. This CDR3 comprises 15 residues. The CDR3 loop is CASIGQPYSNQPQHF. CDR3 sequence (DNA): TGTGCCAGCATTGGGCAGCCGTATAGCAATCAGCCCCAGCATTTT.

In DNA, the CDR3 is TGTGCCAGCAGCAGGGGACTAGCGCTTAGAGAGCAGTACTTC. Its translation is CASSRGLALREQYF. This rearrangement joins TRBV28 to TRBJ2-7; 10 bases are shared with TRBD2. V lost 6 bases to trimming and J lost 7 bases; unmatched junction nucleotides: 9. Germline V lookup: CDR1 MDHEN, CDR2 SYDVKM. This CDR3 region has 14 residues.

The rearrangement links TRBV27 to TRBJ2-7; D gene ambiguous. The ends were cut back, 2 bases at V and 4 bases at J, with 21 bases in the middle. The CDR3 totals 17 residues. Germline values: CDR1 MNHEY, CDR2 SMNVEV (reference sequence). DNA of the CDR3: TGTGCCAGCAGTTTAGGGCCCGCCTCCCTAACGCTTTACGAGCAGTACTTC. Its protein is CASSLGPASLTLYEQYF.

This clonotype was detected ten times or more. This sequence joins TRBV24-1 and TRBJ2-3; 8 bases fit TRBD1. The CDR3 runs to 17 residues. Trimming at V came to 2 bases and at J to 6 bases, leaving 12 bases not matched to a gene. Looked up from germline, CDR1 is KGHDR and CDR2 is SFDVKD. The CDR3 bases are TGTGCCACCAGTGATTCCTCCAGCAGGGGGCAGTTGGATACGCAGTATTTT. As protein: CATSDSSSRGQLDTQYF.

This clonotype was observed at least ten times. This rearrangement joins TRBV28 to TRBJ2-5; perhaps TRBD2 as D (7 bases). CDR3 length equals 14 residues. V lost 6 bases to trimming and J lost 5 bases, with 16 bases between them. In germline, CDR1 is MDHEN, CDR2 SYDVKM. The DNA for the CDR3 is TGTGCCAGCAGCACCGACAGGCGGGGGGAGACCCAGTACTTC. It translates to CASSTDRRGETQYF.

This chain links TRBV29-1 with TRBJ2-1; TRBD2 aligns across 8 bases. CDR1 and CDR2 (germline): SQVTM, ANQGSEA. V was clipped by 2 bases and J by 6 bases; unmatched bases: 6. This CDR3 comprises 14 residues. In DNA form, the CDR3 reads TGCAGCGTTGAATGGTTAGCGGGGCCCAATGAGCAGTTCTTC. This gives the protein CSVEWLAGPNEQFF.

This clonotype occurred a few times. The chain combines TRBV29-1 with TRBJ2-5; tentatively, D is TRBD1 (6 bases). The CDR3 runs 14 residues. Germline lookup yields CDR1 SQVTM and CDR2 ANQGSEA. Trimming took off 4 bases at V and 2 bases at J, with 14 bases between the two ends. CDR3 sequence: CSVGKVGGQETQYF. Here the CDR3 DNA reads TGCAGCGTTGGAAAAGTAGGGGGTCAAGAGACCCAGTACTTC.

The chain has TRBV28 and TRBJ2-3, with unresolved D. The germline gives CDR1 MDHEN, CDR2 SYDVKM. V was shortened by 1 base and J by 3 bases, with 14 bases between the two germline ends. The CDR3 runs 16 residues. The CDR3 spells CASSLSGINLTDTQYF. CDR3 nucleotide sequence: TGTGCCAGCAGTTTATCTGGCATTAATTTAACAGATACGCAGTATTTT.

The V call is TRBV9, the J call TRBJ2-4; no clear D gene. Germline V gene data show CDR1 as SGDLS and CDR2 as YYNGEE. V dropped 0 bases and J dropped 0 bases, with 4 bases sitting between them. CDR3 length equals 14 residues. CDR3 DNA: TGTGCCAGCAGCGTAGGAGTAGCCAAAAACATTCAGTACTTC. This gives the protein CASSVGVAKNIQYF.

The rearrangement links TRBV5-1 to TRBJ2-7; 15 positions match TRBD2. The germline CDR1 and CDR2 sequences are SGHRS and YFSETQ. J was trimmed by 2 bases and V by 4 bases; bases with no gene match: 7. The CDR3 has 17 amino acids. The CDR3 is CASSPGLAGGSTYEQYF. Here the CDR3 DNA reads TGCGCCAGCAGCCCGGGACTAGCGGGAGGTAGTACCTACGAGCAGTACTTC.

The chain is built from TRBV20-1 and TRBJ2-1; 10 bases align to TRBD2. Germline loops: CDR1 DFQATT, CDR2 SNEGSKA (reference sequence). V shed 4 bases and J 9 bases; nucleotides not matched to a gene: 9. The CDR3 extends over 14 amino acids. The CDR3: CSAKTSGPVGEQFF. In DNA, the CDR3 is TGCAGTGCTAAGACTAGCGGGCCAGTAGGTGAGCAGTTCTTC.

The chain combines TRBV20-1 with TRBJ2-2, with TRBD2 identical over 10 bases. Germline-derived CDR1 and CDR2 are DFQATT and SNEGSKA (reference sequence). Trimming cost V 3 bases and J 6 bases; bases outside gene matches: 7. This CDR3 comprises 15 residues. CDR3 in DNA: TGCAGTGCTAGTTCGGGACTAGCGAGGGCCGGGGAGCTGTTTTTT. This translates into CSASSGLARAGELFF.